This T cell receptor beta chain was found in a study of cytomegalovirus exposure and HLA in healthy donors. Per the germline V gene, CDR1 is SEHNR and CDR2 is FQNEAQ (reference sequence). Trimming took 0 bases from V and 5 from J; bases not matched to a gene: 5. This CDR3 has 17 amino acids. Note on this clone: Antigen: not known.

General observations from the study: Association of a missense DCLRE1C variant with TCR beta V- and J-gene trimming was reported in a later analysis.

PCR involved 60 Vbeta and 13 Jbeta primers. This table comes from immunoSEQ multiplex PCR, and its TCRdb copy is limited to in-frame clones, with some not included. The sample has 70,000 to 100,000 clones. The chain couples TRBV7-9 to TRBJ2-1; TRBD2 matches at 12 bases. This receptor was taken from a girl aged 10 to 17 in good health and CMV-seropositive. Source material: PBMCs. The CDR3 loop is CASSLATSGGSNNEQFF. CDR3 DNA sequence: TGTGCCAGCAGCTTAGCTACTAGCGGGGGGTCAAACAATGAGCAGTTCTTC. Based on the CDR3 plus reference TRBV7-9 and TRBJ2-1, the full variable domain is DTGVSQNPRHKITKRGQNVTFRCDPISEHNRLYWYRQTLGQGPEFLTYFQNEAQLEKSRLLSDRFSAERPKGSFSTLEIQRTEQGDSAMYLCASSLATSGGSNNEQFFGPGTRLTVL.